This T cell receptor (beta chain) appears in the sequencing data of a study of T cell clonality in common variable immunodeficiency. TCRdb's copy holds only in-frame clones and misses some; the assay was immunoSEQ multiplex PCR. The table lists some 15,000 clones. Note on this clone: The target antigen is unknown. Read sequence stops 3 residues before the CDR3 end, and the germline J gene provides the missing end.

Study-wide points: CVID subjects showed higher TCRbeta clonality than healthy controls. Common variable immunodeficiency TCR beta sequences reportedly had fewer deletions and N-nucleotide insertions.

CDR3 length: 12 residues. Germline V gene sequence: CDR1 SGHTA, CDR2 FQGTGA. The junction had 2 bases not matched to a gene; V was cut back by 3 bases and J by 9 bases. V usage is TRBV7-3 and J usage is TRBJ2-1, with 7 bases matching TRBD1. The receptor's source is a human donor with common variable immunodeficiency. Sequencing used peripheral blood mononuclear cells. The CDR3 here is CASSFNRGEQFF. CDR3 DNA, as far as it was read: TGTGCCAGCAGCTTCAACAGGGGTGAG. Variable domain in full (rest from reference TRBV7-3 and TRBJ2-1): GAGVSQTPSNKVTEKGKYVELRCDPISGHTALYWYRQSLGQGPEFLIYFQGTGAADDSGLPNDRFFAVRPEGSVSTLKIQRTERGDSAVYLCASSFNRGEQFFGPGTRLTVL.